The next 5 T cell receptor beta chains were all read from a single sample in a study of human T cells and chemical hapten exposure. Time point here: patch test 1, 2 weeks after DPC sensitization. Treatment: therapeutic diphenylcyclopropenone sensitization with weekly scalp DPC. TCRdb re-called the RACE reads through MiXCR, storing one row per CDR3 protein. Of 300,000 to 350,000 distinct CDR3 sequences listed, 6% to 8.5% were seen once; the top ten hold around 8.4%. The material sequenced was whole blood, taken in connection with sensitization to the hapten diphenylcyclopropenone (DPC). All receptors come from a woman younger than 35 with alopecia areata. Some clones in this sample may be carry-over from other donors' samples.

This clonotype was seen a handful of times. J is TRBJ1-4 and V is TRBV4-3; weak D call: TRBD1 (5 bases). CDR3 length equals 14 residues. The germline CDR1 and CDR2 sequences are LGHNA and YSLEER. The V end lost 0 bases, the J end lost 6 bases, and 8 bases lay between the germline ends. The CDR3 loop is CASSQEIQDEKLFF. The CDR3 nucleotides read TGCGCCAGCAGCCAAGAAATACAGGATGAAAAACTGTTTTTT.

This clonotype showed up many times. The genes are TRBV7-9 and TRBJ1-3; TRBD1 agrees at 7 bases. Germline CDR1 SEHNR, CDR2 FQNEAQ (reference sequence). Unmatched junction bases numbered 3, after V lost 4 bases and J lost 0 bases. The CDR3 contains 15 residues. The CDR3 reads CASSWGQLSGNTIYF. CDR3 in DNA: TGTGCCAGCAGCTGGGGACAGCTCTCTGGAAACACCATATATTTT. Based on the CDR3 plus reference TRBV7-9 and TRBJ1-3, the full variable domain is DTGVSQNPRHKITKRGQNVTFRCDPISEHNRLYWYRQTLGQGPEFLTYFQNEAQLEKSRLLSDRFSAERPKGSFSTLEIQRTEQGDSAMYLCASSWGQLSGNTIYFGEGSWLTVV.

This clonotype was detected ten times or more. V gene TRBV20-1 combines with J gene TRBJ2-1; TRBD1 or TRBD2 may be the D gene (7 bases each). This CDR3 has 12 amino acids. Germline-derived CDR1 and CDR2 are DFQATT and SNEGSKA (reference sequence). Here the CDR3 reads CTPRGGRNEQFF. In DNA form, the CDR3 reads TGCACCCCCAGGGGGGGCCGAAATGAGCAGTTCTTC.

The chain recombines TRBV19 with TRBJ1-2; D ambiguous. This CDR3 comprises 13 residues. Germline loops: CDR1 LNHDA, CDR2 SQIVND (reference sequence). The ends were cut back, 3 bases at V and 3 bases at J, with 8 bases in the middle. The CDR3 DNA follows: TGTGCCAGTAGTATCCTCGGGGACTATGGCTACACCTTC. This encodes CASSILGDYGYTF.

The table lists this clonotype with many counts. The chain combines TRBV18 with TRBJ2-7; TRBD1 matches at 10 bases. The CDR3 has 15 amino acids. The germline gives CDR1 KGHSH, CDR2 LQKENI. V dropped 6 bases and J dropped 6; count of bases not matched to a gene: 11. CDR3 amino acids: CASSLGQGPQSEQYF. CDR3 nucleotides: TGTGCCAGCTCCCTGGGACAGGGGCCGCAGTCCGAGCAGTACTTC.